These 27 T cell receptor beta chains were sequenced from one sample in a study of T cells in Graves' hyperthyroidism and ophthalmopathy (dated by TCRdb to the late 2010s). Libraries were prepared through multiplex PCR. Sequencing used an Illumina HiSeq 2000. Amplification of TCR beta CDR3 regions was carried out from RNA transcripts. The TCR CDR3 was subjected to a first round of RT-PCR using the HTBI primer set and the Qiagen OneStep RT-PCR kit. The public reads were run again by TCRdb, first through fastp at Q25 and then through MiXCR, and only productive beta chains were kept. Rows with a matching CDR3 protein are joined into one entry that keeps the most common DNA and genes. The sample data list 650,000 to 800,000 distinct CDR3 sequences, and nearly 45% of these were observed just once. The biggest ten clones account for less than 9.5% of the sample. Sequenced: peripheral blood or thyroid tissue (not recorded which). These receptors were obtained from an adult man with Graves' disease, either hyperthyroidism or ophthalmopathy (not recorded which).

Comment on this clonotype: This may come from a read error, since a much larger clone is one base off. The rearrangement joins TRBV7-9 to TRBJ2-7; D is undetermined. The germline V gene encodes CDR1 SEHNR and CDR2 FQNEAQ (reference sequence). The CDR3 sequence is 13 residues long. Trimming removed 5 bases at V and 3 bases at J, with 11 bases between. The CDR3 region has the DNA TGTGCCAGCAGCCCCCCGGCCAACTACGAGCAGTACTTC. This translates into CASSPPANYEQYF. The whole variable domain, remainder taken from reference TRBV7-9 and TRBJ2-7, is DTGVSQNPRHKITKRGQNVTFRCDPISEHNRLYWYRQTLGQGPEFLTYFQNEAQLEKSRLLSDRFSAERPKGSFSTLEIQRTEQGDSAMYLCASSPPANYEQYFGPGTRLTVT.

This clonotype has a handful of counts. The chain carries TRBV7-2 and TRBJ1-5, with D unclear. CDR1 is SGHTA and CDR2 is FQGNSA in the germline V gene. This CDR3 spans 15 amino acids. The V gene lost 2 bases and the J gene lost 4 bases, with 12 bases spanning the gap. In DNA form, the CDR3 reads TGTGCCAGCAGCTTATTGGTGGGTGTTAATCAGCCCCAGCATTTT. It is translated as CASSLLVGVNQPQHF.

V usage is TRBV29-1 and J usage is TRBJ1-1, with a weak D call TRBD1 (6 bases). CDR1 and CDR2 (germline): SQVTM, ANQGSEA. The CDR3 has 12 residues. The ends were cut back, 4 bases at V and 4 bases at J, with 10 bases in the middle. The CDR3 nucleotides read TGCAGCGTTGTGGGGGGCACCACTGAAGCTTTCTTT. As protein: CSVVGGTTEAFF.

This clonotype was counted at least ten times. Written as DNA, the CDR3 is TGCAGCGTTGAAGGCCAGGAAGAGACCCAGTACTTC. Amino acids: CSVEGQEETQYF. The chain employs TRBV29-1 and TRBJ2-5; D unresolved. The germline V and J ends were trimmed by 1 base and 3 bases, with 6 bases remaining between them. Germline V lookup: CDR1 SQVTM, CDR2 ANQGSEA. This CDR3 contains 12 residues.

This clonotype was observed many times. The chain employs TRBV25-1 and TRBJ1-6; the match to TRBD1 covers 10 bases. CDR1 and CDR2 (germline): MGHDK, SYGVNS. The CDR3 extends over 14 amino acids. Trimming took 6 bases from V and 7 from J; bases not matched to a gene: 3. CDR3 sequence reads: CASRGQGRNSPLHF. CDR3 bases: TGTGCCAGCAGGGGACAGGGGAGGAATTCACCCCTCCACTTT.

In its sample, this clonotype was seen many times. The chain is built from TRBV7-3 and TRBJ1-3; weak D call: TRBD1 (6 bases). Germline V CDR1 and CDR2: SGHTA, FQGTGA. Trimming took 5 bases from V and 2 from J, leaving 13 bases between them. The CDR3 consists of 15 residues. DNA of the CDR3: TGTGCCAGCAGCGAACAGGGCACTCCTGGAAACACCATATATTTT. Residues: CASSEQGTPGNTIYF.

This clonotype was recorded many times. The gene calls are TRBV7-6 and TRBJ2-7, with D possibly being TRBD2 (5 bases). The CDR3 sequence is 14 residues long. The V end lost 8 bases, the J end lost 6 bases, and 20 bases lay between the germline ends. The germline gives CDR1 SGHVS, CDR2 FNYEAQ. The CDR3 DNA reads TGTGCCAGCCTTCTGGACGGGAATTGGGGCGAGCAGTACTTC. Translated, it gives CASLLDGNWGEQYF. The variable domain in full, completed from reference TRBV7-6 and TRBJ2-7, reads GAGVSQSPRYKVTKRGQDVALRCDPISGHVSLYWYRQALGQGPEFLTYFNYEAQQDKSGLPNDRFSAERPEGSISTLTIQRTEQRDSAMYRCASLLDGNWGEQYFGPGTRLTVT.

Only one count was recorded for this clonotype. The chain links TRBV5-1 to TRBJ2-7; tentative D call: TRBD1 (5 bases). The CDR3 is 15 residues long. Trimming pared 7 bases from V and 4 bases from J, leaving 21 bases between. In germline, CDR1 is SGHRS, CDR2 YFSETQ. The CDR3 sequence: CASGLTTVALYEQYF. In DNA, the CDR3 is TGCGCCAGCGGGTTAACGACAGTGGCCCTTTACGAGCAGTACTTC.

The chain joins TRBV10-3 to TRBJ1-6; 10 bases map to TRBD1. The CDR3 spans 14 residues. Germline V gives CDR1 ENHRY, CDR2 SYGVKD. V dropped 6 bases and J dropped 10; count of bases not matched to a gene: 6. CDR3: CAIRSGTGDSPLHF. The CDR3 coding sequence is TGTGCCATCAGGTCCGGGACAGGGGACTCACCCCTCCACTTT.

This chain connects TRBV25-1 to TRBJ2-5; D gene uncertain. Germline CDR1 is MGHDK and CDR2 is SYGVNS. CDR3 length: 11 residues. The CDR3 coding sequence is TGTGCTAGCCTAGTATCCGAGACCCAGTACTTC. Residues: CASLVSETQYF. Together with reference TRBV25-1 and TRBJ2-5, the CDR3 gives the full variable domain: EADIYQTPRYLVIGTGKKITLECSQTMGHDKMYWYQQDPGMELHLIHYSYGVNSTEKGDLSSESTVSRIRTEHFPLTLESARPSHTSQYLCASLVSETQYFGPGTRLLVL.

In its sample, this clonotype was seen a few times. The gene calls are TRBV2 and TRBJ1-5; tentative D call: TRBD1 (6 bases). The CDR3 covers 13 residues. The V gene lost 9 bases and the J gene lost 1 base, with 10 bases spanning the gap. Germline values: CDR1 SNHLY, CDR2 FYNNEI. The CDR3 reads CASATGSNQPQHF. CDR3 DNA sequence: TGTGCCAGTGCGACAGGAAGCAATCAGCCCCAGCATTTT.

The chain is built from TRBV20-1 and TRBJ2-7, with 9 bases fitting TRBD2. The V gene's germline CDR1 is DFQATT and CDR2 SNEGSKA (reference sequence). The CDR3 covers 13 residues. With 3 bases clipped from V and 2 bases from J, the junction kept 2 bases outside the gene matches. The CDR3 DNA is TGCAGTGCTAGGAGACTAGCGGCCTACGAGCAGTACTTC. Translated: CSARRLAAYEQYF.

The table lists this clonotype with many counts. The V call is TRBV7-2, the J call TRBJ1-5; the match to TRBD1 covers 8 bases. The V and J ends lost 5 bases and 1 base, in that order; junction bases with no gene match: 4. The CDR3 covers 15 residues. Germline CDR1 is SGHTA and CDR2 is FQGNSA. The CDR3 DNA sequence: TGTGCCAGCAGCCGCCAGGGGGCGAGCAATCAGCCCCAGCATTTT. Its translation is CASSRQGASNQPQHF.

The chain joins TRBV6-5 to TRBJ1-6, with D perhaps TRBD1 (5 bases). The CDR3 runs 15 residues. Germline V gene data show CDR1 as MNHEY and CDR2 as SVGAGI. Between the trimmed V and J ends, which lost 3 bases and 9 bases, there was a span of 15 bases. In DNA, the CDR3 is TGTGCCAGCAGTTATTCCCAGGGAGGGATTTCACCCCTCCACTTT. As protein: CASSYSQGGISPLHF.

CDR3 protein: CSASGGQDYEQYF. For the CDR3, the DNA is TGCAGTGCTAGTGGGGGTCAGGACTACGAGCAGTACTTC. The chain uses TRBV20-1 and TRBJ2-7, with D perhaps matching TRBD1 or TRBD2 (5 bases each). CDR1 is DFQATT, CDR2 SNEGSKA, per germline (reference sequence). The CDR3 is 13 amino acids. The V gene lost 3 bases and the J gene lost 3 bases, with 12 bases spanning the gap.

This clonotype was counted only a few times. The gene calls are TRBV7-2 and TRBJ2-7, with D perhaps matching TRBD1 or TRBD2 (7 bases each). This CDR3 has 16 residues. The V end was cut by 5 bases, the J end by 1 base, with 18 bases between. Germline loops: CDR1 SGHTA, CDR2 FQGNSA. The CDR3 nucleotides are TGTGCCAGCAGCCCGTATGCCAGGGGGGGATCCTACGAGCAGTACTTC. It codes for CASSPYARGGSYEQYF.

The genes are TRBV10-3 and TRBJ2-2, with TRBD1 as a possible D gene (8 bases). Germline V gene sequence: CDR1 ENHRY, CDR2 SYGVKD. The CDR3 sequence is 14 residues long. V was shortened by 7 bases and J by 6 bases, with 15 bases between the two germline ends. CDR3 bases: TGTGCCATCACCGGAACAGGGGGGGCCGGGGAGCTGTTTTTT. Encoded protein: CAITGTGGAGELFF.

This clonotype was picked up a small number of times. This chain connects TRBV19 to TRBJ2-7; TRBD1 or TRBD2 may be the D gene (5 bases each). Germline V gene data show CDR1 as LNHDA and CDR2 as SQIVND (reference sequence). V lost 5 bases, J lost 5 bases, and 19 bases lay in between. The CDR3 totals 15 residues. The CDR3 reads CASSRSSSRDHEQYF. CDR3 nucleotide sequence: TGTGCCAGTAGTCGTTCCTCCTCACGGGACCACGAGCAGTACTTC.

As to this clonotype: This clone may be a read error of a much larger clone one base away. The V and J genes are TRBV24-1 and TRBJ1-1; D ambiguous. The CDR3 is 13 amino acids. Trimming left V 6 bases short and J 1 base short, with 8 bases between. Germline V gene lookup returns CDR1 KGHDR and CDR2 SFDVKD. In nucleotides, the CDR3 is TGTGCCACCAGTTATTACAGGAACACTGAAGCTTTCTTT. Translated: CATSYYRNTEAFF.

The CDR3, as DNA: TGCAGGAGGACAGGGGGTTATAATTCACCCCTCCACTTT. This codes for CRRTGGYNSPLHF. V gene TRBV20-1 combines with J gene TRBJ1-6, with 10 bases that match TRBD1. This CDR3 has 13 amino acids. Germline assignment: CDR1 DFQATT and CDR2 SNEGSKA (reference sequence).

About this clonotype: Possible read error: a much larger clone is one base away. V gene TRBV10-3 combines with J gene TRBJ1-2, with D hard to call. CDR1 ENHRY and CDR2 SYGVKD come from the germline V gene. The CDR3 length is 15 residues. Trimming removed 5 bases from V and 4 bases from J, with 17 bases in between. CDR3 DNA sequence: TGTGCCATCAGTTACTCTGGCCCTACGGCCTATGGCTACACCTTC. Translation: CAISYSGPTAYGYTF.

This clonotype was detected ten times or more. V gene TRBV5-1 combines with J gene TRBJ1-1; D is undetermined. V was pared by 3 bases and J by 7 bases, with 16 bases between. Germline assignment: CDR1 SGHRS and CDR2 YFSETQ. This CDR3 is built from 14 residues. The CDR3 bases are TGCGCCAGCAGCTCCATGGGCGGTCAGTTTGAAGCTTTCTTT. It encodes CASSSMGGQFEAFF.

The gene calls are TRBV7-6 and TRBJ2-7, with 10 bases that match TRBD1. V dropped 5 bases and J dropped 3; count of bases not matched to a gene: 7. The germline gives CDR1 SGHVS, CDR2 FNYEAQ. The CDR3 totals 15 residues. CDR3 DNA: TGTGCCAGCAGCCCTGGGACAGGGGAGGTCTACGAGCAGTACTTC. Protein product: CASSPGTGEVYEQYF.

This chain joins TRBV2 and TRBJ2-7; 8 bases align to TRBD1. V lost 6 bases and J lost 0; bases outside the gene matches: 7. The germline V gene encodes CDR1 SNHLY and CDR2 FYNNEI. The CDR3 spans 15 residues. CDR3 sequence: CASRDLTGGSYEQYF. In DNA, the CDR3 is TGTGCCAGCAGGGACCTTACAGGGGGCTCCTACGAGCAGTACTTC.

The genes are TRBV29-1 and TRBJ2-7; 7 nucleotides line up with TRBD1. The germline gives CDR1 SQVTM, CDR2 ANQGSEA. This CDR3 is built from 13 residues. J lost 6 bases, V lost 4 bases, and 9 bases had no gene match. The chain's CDR3 is CSVATGSLREQYF. The CDR3 bases are TGCAGCGTTGCGACAGGGTCCCTCCGCGAGCAGTACTTC.

The genes are TRBV24-1 and TRBJ1-5; 7 bases fit TRBD1. From germline, CDR1 is KGHDR and CDR2 SFDVKD. The CDR3 is 14 residues long. Unmatched junction bases numbered 13, after V lost 12 bases and J lost 6 bases. The CDR3 spells CAWSVRGRVQPQHF. The CDR3 DNA reads TGTGCCTGGAGTGTTAGGGGGCGCGTTCAGCCCCAGCATTTT.

This clonotype was counted once. V and J are TRBV10-3 and TRBJ1-3; 7 bases align to TRBD1. The ends lost 6 bases at V and 8 bases at J; junction bases unmatched: 13. Germline V gene data show CDR1 as ENHRY and CDR2 as SYGVKD. This CDR3 has 15 amino acids. The CDR3 DNA is TGTGCCATCAGACCGTCGACAGGGAAGGGGGACACCATATATTTT. It translates to CAIRPSTGKGDTIYF.